This T cell receptor (beta chain) is from a study of T cell responses to AZD1222 COVID-19 vaccine. Data came from immunoSEQ multiplex PCR; TCRdb stores just in-frame clones and leaves some out. The profile shows some 150,000 clones, 85% to 90% of them singletons. This CDR3 comprises 17 residues. The trim removed 0 bases at V and 5 bases at J, leaving 10 bases unmatched. Germline CDR1 and CDR2: LGHNA and YSLEER. This TCR came from an adult in good health. The gene calls are TRBV4-3 and TRBJ2-1; 7 positions match TRBD2. Here the sequenced sample was peripheral blood, taken on day 0 of MenACWY control vaccination. The CDR3 protein is CASSQEFLLGGNNEQFF. DNA of the CDR3: TGCGCCAGCAGCCAAGAATTCCTACTGGGGGGGAACAATGAGCAGTTCTTC.